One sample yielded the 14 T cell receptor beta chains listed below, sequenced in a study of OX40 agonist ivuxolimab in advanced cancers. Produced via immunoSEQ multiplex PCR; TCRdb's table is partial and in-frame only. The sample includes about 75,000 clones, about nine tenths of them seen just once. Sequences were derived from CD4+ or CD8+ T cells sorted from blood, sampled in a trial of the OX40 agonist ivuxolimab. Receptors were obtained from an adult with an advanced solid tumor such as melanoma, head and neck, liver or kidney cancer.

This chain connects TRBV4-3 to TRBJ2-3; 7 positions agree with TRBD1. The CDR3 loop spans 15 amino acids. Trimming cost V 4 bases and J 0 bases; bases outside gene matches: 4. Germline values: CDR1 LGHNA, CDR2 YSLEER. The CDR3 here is CASSPGQASTDTQYF. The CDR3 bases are TGCGCCAGCAGCCCTGGACAGGCGAGCACAGATACGCAGTATTTT.

The CDR3 coding sequence is TGTGCCAGTGGGACAGGGATTTACGAGCAGTACTTC. Its protein is CASGTGIYEQYF. This chain joins TRBV19 and TRBJ2-7; 9 nucleotides align to TRBD1. From germline, CDR1 is LNHDA and CDR2 SQIVND (reference sequence). This CDR3 is 12 amino acids long. With V trimmed by 8 bases and J by 4 bases, 3 bases remained unmatched. The full variable domain, rest sourced from reference TRBV19 and TRBJ2-7, is DGGITQSPKYLFRKEGQNVTLSCEQNLNHDAMYWYRQDPGQGLRLIYYSQIVNDFQKGDIAEGYSVSREKKESFPLTVTSAQKNPTAFYLCASGTGIYEQYFGPGTRLTVT.

CDR3 residues: CASSTRGDTQYF. The CDR3 coding sequence is TGTGCCAGCAGCACCCGAGGAGATACGCAGTATTTT. The rearrangement uses TRBV7-3 and TRBJ2-3; D not certain. Per germline, CDR1 SGHTA and CDR2 FQGTGA. V lost 5 bases to trimming and J lost 5 bases, with 8 bases between them. The CDR3 spans 12 residues. The full variable domain, its missing parts supplied by reference TRBV7-3 and TRBJ2-3, is GAGVSQTPSNKVTEKGKYVELRCDPISGHTALYWYRQSLGQGPEFLIYFQGTGAADDSGLPNDRFFAVRPEGSVSTLKIQRTERGDSAVYLCASSTRGDTQYFGPGTRLTVL.

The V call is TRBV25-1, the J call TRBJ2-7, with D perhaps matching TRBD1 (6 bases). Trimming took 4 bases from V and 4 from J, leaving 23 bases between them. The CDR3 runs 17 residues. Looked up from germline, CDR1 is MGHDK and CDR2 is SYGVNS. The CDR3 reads CASSALKGHGRDYEQYF. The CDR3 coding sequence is TGTGCCAGCAGTGCCCTAAAGGGACACGGCAGGGATTACGAGCAGTACTTC.

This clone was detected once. CDR3 region: CASGTSPSYNEQFF. For the CDR3, the DNA is TGCGCCAGCGGGACTAGTCCTTCCTACAATGAGCAGTTCTTC. The V and J genes are TRBV5-1 and TRBJ2-1; 8 nucleotides match TRBD2. With V trimmed by 7 bases and J by 1 base, 4 bases remained unmatched. CDR3 length: 14 residues. CDR1 is SGHRS, CDR2 YFSETQ, per germline.

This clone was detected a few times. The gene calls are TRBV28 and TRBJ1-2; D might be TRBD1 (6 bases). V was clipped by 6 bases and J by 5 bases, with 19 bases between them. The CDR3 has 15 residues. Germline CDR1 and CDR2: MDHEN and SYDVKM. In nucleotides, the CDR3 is TGTGCCAGCAGCGACTCAACTACAGGGTTTTATGGCTACACCTTC. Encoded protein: CASSDSTTGFYGYTF.

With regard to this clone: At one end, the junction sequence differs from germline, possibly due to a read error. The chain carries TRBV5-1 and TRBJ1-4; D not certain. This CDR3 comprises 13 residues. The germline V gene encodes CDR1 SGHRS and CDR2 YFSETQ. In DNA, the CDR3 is TGCGCCAGCAGTTTGGAGGGCCATGAAAAACTGTTTTTT. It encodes CASSLEGHEKLFF. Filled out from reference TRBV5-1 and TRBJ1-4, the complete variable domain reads KAGVTQTPRYLIKTRGQQVTLSCSPISGHRSVSWYQQTPGQGLQFLFEYFSETQRNKGNFPGRFSGRQFSNSRSEMNVSTLELGDSALYLCASSLEGHEKLFFGSGTQLSVL.

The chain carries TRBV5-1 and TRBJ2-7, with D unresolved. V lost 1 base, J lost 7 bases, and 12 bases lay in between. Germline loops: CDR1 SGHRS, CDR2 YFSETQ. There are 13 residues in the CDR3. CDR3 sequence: CASSLSPHDEQYF. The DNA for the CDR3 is TGCGCCAGCAGCTTGAGCCCCCATGATGAGCAGTACTTC.

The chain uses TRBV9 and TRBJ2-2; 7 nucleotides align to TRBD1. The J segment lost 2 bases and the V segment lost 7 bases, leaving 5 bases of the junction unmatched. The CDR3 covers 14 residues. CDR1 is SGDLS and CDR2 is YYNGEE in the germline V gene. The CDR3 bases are TGTGCCAGCCAAGACAGGGTTAACACCGGGGAGCTGTTTTTT. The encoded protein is CASQDRVNTGELFF.

CDR3 DNA sequence: TGTGCCAGCAGCCCAGGACAGGGCGGTCAGCCCCAGCATTTT. Translation: CASSPGQGGQPQHF. J is TRBJ1-5 and V is TRBV5-8; 8 bases align to TRBD1. This CDR3 is 14 amino acids long. Trimming at V came to 4 bases and at J to 6 bases, leaving 6 bases not matched to a gene. Germline V gene lookup returns CDR1 SGHTS and CDR2 YDEGEE.

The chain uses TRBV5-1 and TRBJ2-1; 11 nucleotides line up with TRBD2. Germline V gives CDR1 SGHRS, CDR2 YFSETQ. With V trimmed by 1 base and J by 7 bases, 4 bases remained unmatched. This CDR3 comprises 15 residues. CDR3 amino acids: CASSLLAGGKNEQFF. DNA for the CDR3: TGCGCCAGCAGCTTGTTAGCGGGGGGGAAGAATGAGCAGTTCTTC.

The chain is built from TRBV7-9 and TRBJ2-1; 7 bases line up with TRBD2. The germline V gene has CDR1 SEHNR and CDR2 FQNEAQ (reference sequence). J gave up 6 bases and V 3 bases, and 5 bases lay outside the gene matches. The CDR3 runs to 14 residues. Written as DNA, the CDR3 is TGTGCCAGCAGCTTTACCCCGGGGGGCAATGAGCAGTTCTTC. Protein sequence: CASSFTPGGNEQFF. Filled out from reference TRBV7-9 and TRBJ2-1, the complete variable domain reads DTGVSQNPRHKITKRGQNVTFRCDPISEHNRLYWYRQTLGQGPEFLTYFQNEAQLEKSRLLSDRFSAERPKGSFSTLEIQRTEQGDSAMYLCASSFTPGGNEQFFGPGTRLTVL.

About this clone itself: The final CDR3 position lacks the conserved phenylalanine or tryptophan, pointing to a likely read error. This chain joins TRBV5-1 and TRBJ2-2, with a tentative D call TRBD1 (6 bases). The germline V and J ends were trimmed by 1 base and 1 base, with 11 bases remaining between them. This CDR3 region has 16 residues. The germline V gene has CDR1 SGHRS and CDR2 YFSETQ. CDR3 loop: CASSLLSGVNTGELFL. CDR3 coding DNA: TGCGCCAGCAGCTTGTTATCAGGGGTGAACACCGGGGAGCTGTTTCTT.

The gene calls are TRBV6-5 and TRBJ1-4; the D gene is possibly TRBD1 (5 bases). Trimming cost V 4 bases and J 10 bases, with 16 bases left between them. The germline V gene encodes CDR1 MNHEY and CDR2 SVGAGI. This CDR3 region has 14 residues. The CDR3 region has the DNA TGTGCCAGCAGTTCGTTCGGGCAGGGCGGAAAACTGTTTTTT. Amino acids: CASSSFGQGGKLFF.